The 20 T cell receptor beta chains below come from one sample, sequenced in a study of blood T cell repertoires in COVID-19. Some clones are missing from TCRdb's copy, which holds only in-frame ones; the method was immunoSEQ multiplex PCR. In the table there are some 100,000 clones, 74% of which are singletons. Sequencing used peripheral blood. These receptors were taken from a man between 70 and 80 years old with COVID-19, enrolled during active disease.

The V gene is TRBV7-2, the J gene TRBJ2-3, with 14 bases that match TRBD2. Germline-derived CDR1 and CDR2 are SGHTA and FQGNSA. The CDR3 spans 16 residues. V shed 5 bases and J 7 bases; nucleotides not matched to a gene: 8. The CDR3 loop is CASSPIGTSGSYTQYF. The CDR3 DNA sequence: TGTGCCAGCAGCCCCATAGGGACTAGCGGGAGTTATACGCAGTATTTT.

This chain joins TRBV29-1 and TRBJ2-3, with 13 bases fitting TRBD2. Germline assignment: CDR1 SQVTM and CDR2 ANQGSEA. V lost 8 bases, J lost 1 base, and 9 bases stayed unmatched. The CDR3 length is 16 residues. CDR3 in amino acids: CSPHGLAGAGTDTQYF. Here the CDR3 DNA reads TGCAGCCCCCACGGACTAGCGGGAGCCGGCACAGATACGCAGTATTTT.

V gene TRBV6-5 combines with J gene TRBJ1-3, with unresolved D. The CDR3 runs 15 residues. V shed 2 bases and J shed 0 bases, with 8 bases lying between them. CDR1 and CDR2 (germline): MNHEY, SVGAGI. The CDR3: CASSYLSNSGNTIYF. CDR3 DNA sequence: TGTGCCAGCAGTTACCTGAGTAACTCTGGAAACACCATATATTTT.

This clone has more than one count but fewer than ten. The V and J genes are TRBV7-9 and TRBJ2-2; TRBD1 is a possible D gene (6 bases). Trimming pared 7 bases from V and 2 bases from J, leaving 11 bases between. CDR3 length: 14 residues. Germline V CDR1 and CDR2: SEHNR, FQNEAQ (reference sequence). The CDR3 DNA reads TGTGCCAGCACCCGGGACACCAACACCGGGGAGCTGTTTTTT. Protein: CASTRDTNTGELFF.

Written as DNA, the CDR3 is TGTGCCAGCAGTCCCCCGGTCGGGGGTGGGGCCAACGTCCTGACTTTC. It is translated as CASSPPVGGGANVLTF. The chain combines TRBV28 with TRBJ2-6, with a tentative D call TRBD2 (6 bases). The CDR3 extends over 16 amino acids. CDR1 and CDR2 (germline): MDHEN, SYDVKM. Trimming stripped 5 bases from V and 3 bases from J, with 14 bases between.

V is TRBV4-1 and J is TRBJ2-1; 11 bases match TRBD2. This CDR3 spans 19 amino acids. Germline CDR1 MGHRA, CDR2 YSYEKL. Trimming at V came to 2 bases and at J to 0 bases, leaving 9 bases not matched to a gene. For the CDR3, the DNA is TGCGCCAGCAGCCAATCCGGGACTAGCGGACTTAGCTCCTACAATGAGCAGTTCTTC. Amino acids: CASSQSGTSGLSSYNEQFF.

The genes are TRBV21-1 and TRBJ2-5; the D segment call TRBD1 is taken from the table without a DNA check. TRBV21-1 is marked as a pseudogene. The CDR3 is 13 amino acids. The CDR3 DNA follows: TGTGCCCCTAAAAGCCACAGAGAAGAGACCCAGTACTTC. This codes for CAPKSHREETQYF.

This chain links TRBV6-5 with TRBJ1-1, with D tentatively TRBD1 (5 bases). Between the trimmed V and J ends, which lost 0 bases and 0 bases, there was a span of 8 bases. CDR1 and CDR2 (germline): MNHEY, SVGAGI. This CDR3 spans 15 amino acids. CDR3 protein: CASSYSRQMNTEAFF. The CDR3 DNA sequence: TGTGCCAGCAGTTACTCGCGACAGATGAACACTGAAGCTTTCTTT.

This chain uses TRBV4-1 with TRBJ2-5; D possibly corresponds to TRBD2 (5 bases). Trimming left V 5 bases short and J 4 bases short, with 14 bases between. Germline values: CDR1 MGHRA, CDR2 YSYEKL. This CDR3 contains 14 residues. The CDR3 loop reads CASSAGETVETQYF. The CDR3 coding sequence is TGCGCCAGCAGCGCCGGGGAGACCGTAGAGACCCAGTACTTC.

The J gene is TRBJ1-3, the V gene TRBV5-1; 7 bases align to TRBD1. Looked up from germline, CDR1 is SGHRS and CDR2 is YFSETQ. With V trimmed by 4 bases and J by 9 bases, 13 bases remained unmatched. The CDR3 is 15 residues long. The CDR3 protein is CASSRQGDPTGTIYF. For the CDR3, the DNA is TGCGCCAGCAGCCGCCAGGGGGACCCTACAGGCACCATATATTTT. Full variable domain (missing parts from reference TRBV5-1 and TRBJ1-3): KAGVTQTPRYLIKTRGQQVTLSCSPISGHRSVSWYQQTPGQGLQFLFEYFSETQRNKGNFPGRFSGRQFSNSRSEMNVSTLELGDSALYLCASSRQGDPTGTIYFGEGSWLTVV.

CDR3 in DNA: TGTGCCACCAGTGACCCCACTAGCGGGAGCTACGAGCAGTACTTC. Protein: CATSDPTSGSYEQYF. V gene TRBV24-1 combines with J gene TRBJ2-7, with 11 bases that match TRBD2. V dropped 4 bases and J dropped 3; count of bases not matched to a gene: 4. The germline V gene encodes CDR1 KGHDR and CDR2 SFDVKD. The CDR3 spans 15 residues.

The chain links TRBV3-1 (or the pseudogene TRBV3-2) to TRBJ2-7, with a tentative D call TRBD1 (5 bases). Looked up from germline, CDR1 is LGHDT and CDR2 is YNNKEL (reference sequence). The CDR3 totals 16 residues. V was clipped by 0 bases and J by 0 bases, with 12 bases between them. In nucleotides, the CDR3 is TGTGCCAGCAGCCAAGAACAGGCCCACTACTCCTACGAGCAGTACTTC. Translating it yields CASSQEQAHYSYEQYF.

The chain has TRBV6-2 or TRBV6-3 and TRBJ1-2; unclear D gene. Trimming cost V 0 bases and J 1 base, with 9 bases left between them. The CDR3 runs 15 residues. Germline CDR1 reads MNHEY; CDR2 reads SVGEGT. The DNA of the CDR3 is TGTGCCAGCAGTTACTCGACGGGGTTTAACTATGGCTACACCTTC. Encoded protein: CASSYSTGFNYGYTF.

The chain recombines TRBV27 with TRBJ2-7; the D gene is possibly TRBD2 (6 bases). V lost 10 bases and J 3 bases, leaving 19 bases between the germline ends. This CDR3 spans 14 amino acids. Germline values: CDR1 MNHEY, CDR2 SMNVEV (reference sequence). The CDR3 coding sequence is TGTGCCACCTCACCGGCGGGACGGATCTACGAGCAGTACTTC. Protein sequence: CATSPAGRIYEQYF.

The DNA for the CDR3 is TGTGCCAGTAGTATATCCGGGTGGGGCCTAGCGGAGCAGTTCTTC. Translating it yields CASSISGWGLAEQFF. The chain recombines TRBV19 with TRBJ2-1; D is perhaps TRBD2 (6 bases). V shed 2 bases and J shed 10 bases, with 18 bases lying between them. This CDR3 spans 15 amino acids. Looked up from germline, CDR1 is LNHDA and CDR2 is SQIVND (reference sequence).

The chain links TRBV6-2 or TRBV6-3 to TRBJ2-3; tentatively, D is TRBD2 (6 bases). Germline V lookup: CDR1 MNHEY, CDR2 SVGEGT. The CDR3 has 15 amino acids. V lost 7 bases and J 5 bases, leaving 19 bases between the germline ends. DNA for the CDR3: TGTGCCAGCATCCCTGGGGGGAGACCCGGAGATACGCAGTATTTT. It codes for CASIPGGRPGDTQYF.

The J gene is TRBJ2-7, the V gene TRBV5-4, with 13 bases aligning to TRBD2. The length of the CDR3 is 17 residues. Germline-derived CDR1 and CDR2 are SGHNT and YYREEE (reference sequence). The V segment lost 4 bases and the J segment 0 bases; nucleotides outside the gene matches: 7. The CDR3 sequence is CASSPGLAGVNSYEQYF. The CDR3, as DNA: TGTGCCAGCAGCCCCGGACTAGCGGGAGTCAACTCCTACGAGCAGTACTTC. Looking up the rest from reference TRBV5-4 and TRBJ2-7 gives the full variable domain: ETGVTQSPTHLIKTRGQQVTLRCSSQSGHNTVSWYQQALGQGPQFIFQYYREEENGRGNFPPRFSGLQFPNYSSELNVNALELDDSALYLCASSPGLAGVNSYEQYFGPGTRLTVT.

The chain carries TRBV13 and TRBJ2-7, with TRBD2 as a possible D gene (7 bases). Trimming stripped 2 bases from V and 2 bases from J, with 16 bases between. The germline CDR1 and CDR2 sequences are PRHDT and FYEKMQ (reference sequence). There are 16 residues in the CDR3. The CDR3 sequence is CASSLKRGGAPYEQYF. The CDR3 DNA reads TGTGCCAGCAGCTTAAAGAGGGGGGGAGCCCCCTACGAGCAGTACTTC.

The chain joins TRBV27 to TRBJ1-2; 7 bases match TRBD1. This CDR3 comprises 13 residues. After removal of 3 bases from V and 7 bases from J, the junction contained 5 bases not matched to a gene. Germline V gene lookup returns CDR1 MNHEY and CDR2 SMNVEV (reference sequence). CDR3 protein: CASSFGQGVGYTF. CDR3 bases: TGTGCCAGCAGTTTCGGGCAGGGGGTTGGCTACACCTTC.

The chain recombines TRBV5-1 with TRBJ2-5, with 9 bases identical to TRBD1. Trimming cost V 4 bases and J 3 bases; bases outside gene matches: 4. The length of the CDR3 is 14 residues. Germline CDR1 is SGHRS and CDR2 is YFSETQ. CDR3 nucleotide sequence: TGCGCCAGCAGCCAGGGGACAGGGAAAGAGACCCAGTACTTC. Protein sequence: CASSQGTGKETQYF.